What follows describes a single TCR beta chain. Its antigen remains unknown. The data were produced by immunoSEQ multiplex PCR, yet TCRdb's version contains in-frame clones alone and is incomplete. In the table there are under 200,000 clones, 86% of which are singletons. This entry belongs to a study of cytomegalovirus exposure and HLA in healthy donors. The overall study: Both the 120 or so validation repertoires and the approximately 700 first-cohort repertoires used the same platform, as reported by a later analysis. General observations from the study: That first-cohort TCR clusters tended to co-occur in the approximately 110 validation repertoires was found in a later analysis.

An approximately 120-subject validation cohort, separate from the approximately 720-subject first cohort, supplied the donors. Germline-derived CDR1 and CDR2 are MNHEY and SVGAGI. The CDR3 has 15 amino acids. The junction had 5 bases not matched to a gene; V was cut back by 0 bases and J by 4 bases. Material for sequencing was PBMCs. The source of this sequence is a woman aged 25 to 39 in good health and CMV-seronegative. The V and J genes are TRBV6-5 and TRBJ1-1; TRBD1 matches at 7 bases. The CDR3 nucleotides are TGTGCCAGCAGTTACTCGATGGCAGGGGGCACTGAAGCTTTCTTT. Translating gives CASSYSMAGGTEAFF.